This T cell receptor (beta chain) stems from a study of T cell clonotyping in hematopoietic cell transplantation. Notes on this clone: The antigen is unknown.

This CDR3 region has 18 residues. The V end lost 0 bases, the J end lost 0 bases, and 17 bases lay between the germline ends. CDR1 and CDR2 (germline): LGHNA, YNFKEQ. General study points: Pathologically expanded recipient clonotypes increased progressively from day 30 to day 180 as diversity fell.

Method: immunoSEQ multiplex PCR; TCRdb's copy keeps in-frame clones and lacks some. In the table there are more than 55,000 clones, 94% of which are singletons. Sequenced material: peripheral blood mononuclear cells. The chain couples TRBV4-2 to TRBJ1-1; weak D call: TRBD1 (5 bases). The origin of this receptor is a man aged 45-60 years in good health. Some clones in this sample may be carry-over from other donors' samples. CDR3 region: CASSQDGIWGRMNTEAFF. CDR3 sequence (DNA): TGTGCCAGCAGCCAAGATGGGATTTGGGGCAGAATGAACACTGAAGCTTTCTTT.